A selection of T cell receptor beta chains follows, all from one sample in a study of T cells in Graves' hyperthyroidism and ophthalmopathy. TCRdb reprocessed the multiplex PCR reads via MiXCR and lists one record per CDR3 protein. The table records roughly 580,000 distinct CDR3 sequences, approximately 14% of them present only once. Sequencing input: blood. These receptors originate from a woman aged 25-40 years with Graves' hyperthyroidism that later progressed to Graves' ophthalmopathy. The CDR3 runs from the conserved cysteine through the conserved F or W. A D gene is named only where the DNA matches it firmly. Clone sizes are given selectively: once, few, many, or a class where the clone is expanded.

TRBV29-1	-	many	TRBJ1-6	TGCAGCGTTGGGCAGGCGCTGAAGAATTCACCCCTCCACTTT	CSVGQALKNSPLHF
TRBV25-1	TRBD1	-	TRBJ2-3	TGTGCCAGCGCCGACAGGGGGGGAGGCACAGATACGCAGTATTTT	CASADRGGGTDTQYF
TRBV12-5	TRBD2	many	TRBJ2-1	TGTGCTAGTGGTTCACTAGCGGGAGTCAATGAGCAGTTCTTC	CASGSLAGVNEQFF
TRBV7-2	-	-	TRBJ2-3	TGTGCCAGCAGCTTACGACACGAAACAGATACGCAGTATTTT	CASSLRHETDTQYF
TRBV30	TRBD2	many	TRBJ2-1	TGTGCCGGAGGGAGACTAGCGGGAGTTGAGCAGTTCTTC	CAGGRLAGVEQFF
TRBV27	-	many	TRBJ1-5	TGTGCCAGCAGTCGTGATAATAGCAATCAGCCCCAGCATTTT	CASSRDNSNQPQHF
TRBV12-5	TRBD1	many	TRBJ1-2	TGTGCTAGTGGTCCCGGGACAGGGGGGGATGGCTACACCTTC	CASGPGTGGDGYTF
TRBV14	TRBD1	many	TRBJ2-7	TGTGCCAGCAGCCAAGGGGGACAGGGAATGAACTACGAGCAGTACTTC	CASSQGGQGMNYEQYF
TRBV11-2	-	many	TRBJ2-7	TGTGCCAGCAGCTTAGGGAGGGGCAAATACTACGAGCAGTACTTC	CASSLGRGKYYEQYF
TRBV28	-	many	TRBJ1-4	TGTGCCAGCAGGCCATCTTACCTAAATGAAAAACTGTTTTTT	CASRPSYLNEKLFF
TRBV12-3/TRBV12-4	TRBD2	many	TRBJ2-7	TGTGCCAGCAGGGACCTAGCGGGAGGAAGCTCCTACGAGCAGTACTTC	CASRDLAGGSSYEQYF
TRBV2	-	many	TRBJ2-7	TGTGCCAGCAGAGAGACACAGGCCTTCTACGAGCAGTACTTC	CASRETQAFYEQYF
TRBV20-1	-	-	TRBJ2-7	TGCAGTGCTTATTCCGGGACGAATTCCTACGAGCAGTACTTC	CSAYSGTNSYEQYF
TRBV25-1	TRBD2	few	TRBJ2-1	TGTGCCAGCAGTGCAGCGGGAGGTGCCCTTAGTGAGCAGTTCTTC	CASSAAGGALSEQFF
TRBV28	TRBD2	-	TRBJ2-1	TGTGCCAGCAGTACGTACCCACGACTAGCGGGAGGAAAGCAGTTCTTC	CASSTYPRLAGGKQFF
TRBV2	-	many	TRBJ2-2	TGTGCCAGCAGTGAACCCCCCCTACTGTTTTTT	CASSEPPLLFF
TRBV11-2	-	many	TRBJ2-7	TGTGCCAGCAGCTTAAAAAACAGCCCAGACTACGAGCAGTACTTC	CASSLKNSPDYEQYF
TRBV3-1	TRBD1	many	TRBJ1-1	TGTGCCAGCAGCCAAGGTGCCAGGGGGCTCGCTGAAGCTTTCTTT	CASSQGARGLAEAFF
TRBV28	-	-	TRBJ2-2	TGTGCCAGCAGTTTATCTTCGCAGTACTCCGGGGAGCTGTTTTTT	CASSLSSQYSGELFF
TRBV4-3	-	-	TRBJ2-5	TGCGCCAGCAGCCAGAATTACCCCTCGGGACTAGAGACCCAGTACTTC	CASSQNYPSGLETQYF
TRBV6-2/TRBV6-3	TRBD2	many	TRBJ2-7	TGTGCCAGCGGCCGAATAGCGGGAGGCTCCGAGCAGTACTTC	CASGRIAGGSEQYF
TRBV4-2	-	once	TRBJ2-5	TGTGCCAGCGCCTTGGTGGCGCAGGAGGTCCAAGAGACCCAGTACTTC	CASALVAQEVQETQYF
TRBV12-3/TRBV12-4	-	many	TRBJ1-1	TGTGCCAGCAGTACGCACAGTTACACTGAAGCTTTCTTT	CASSTHSYTEAFF
TRBV12-3/TRBV12-4	-	many	TRBJ1-5	TGTGCCAGCAGCGGGAGGGTAGGCAATCAGCCCCAGCATTTT	CASSGRVGNQPQHF
TRBV18	-	-	TRBJ2-1	TGTGCCAGCTCATCAATACCCCGGGACAATGAGCAGTTCTTC	CASSSIPRDNEQFF
TRBV19	TRBD2	few	TRBJ2-7	TGTGCCAGTAGCCGACGCTTCGGGACTAGCGGGATCTACGAGCAGTACTTC	CASSRRFGTSGIYEQYF
TRBV12-3/TRBV12-4	TRBD1	many	TRBJ1-2	TGTGCCAGCAGGCTACCCCTGGGGGACAGAAACTATGGCTACACCTTC	CASRLPLGDRNYGYTF
TRBV6-1	TRBD2	many	TRBJ2-2	TGTGCCAGCAGTACCCAGGGCCGGGGGGTCGGGGAGCTGTTTTTT	CASSTQGRGVGELFF
TRBV2	-	many	TRBJ1-4	TGTGCCAGCAGTCCGGGACCGGCAGAAGCAACTAATGAAAAACTGTTTTTT	CASSPGPAEATNEKLFF
TRBV19	TRBD1	many	TRBJ1-5	TGTGCCACCTCAGGGGGTGGAGGGAATCAGCCCCAGCATTTT	CATSGGGGNQPQHF
TRBV27	TRBD1	many	TRBJ1-2	TGTGCCAGCTGGGACAGGGGGCTCAACTATGGCTACACCTTC	CASWDRGLNYGYTF
TRBV29-1	TRBD1	many	TRBJ1-4	TGCAGCGGACAAACGGGCTTGACAGGGGATGATGAAAAACTGTTTTTT	CSGQTGLTGDDEKLFF
TRBV7-9	TRBD1	-	TRBJ2-3	TGTGCCAGCAGCACAACCCGGGACAGGGTGGCAGATACGCAGTATTTT	CASSTTRDRVADTQYF
TRBV30	-	-	TRBJ1-2	TGTGCCTGGAGTGTGACAGAGACCGATGGCTACACCTTC	CAWSVTETDGYTF
TRBV12-5	TRBD1	many	TRBJ1-1	TGTGCTAGTGGTTTGGTACTCGGGACAGCTACTGAAGCTTTCTTT	CASGLVLGTATEAFF
TRBV24-1	TRBD1	-	TRBJ2-3	TGTGCCACCAGTGATTTGCGGACAGGGGGAATGGGCACAGATACGCAGTATTTT	CATSDLRTGGMGTDTQYF
TRBV27	-	-	TRBJ2-3	TGTGCCAGCAGGACCGGGACCATAGGTACAGATACGCAGTATTTT	CASRTGTIGTDTQYF
TRBV9	-	many	TRBJ2-7	TGTGCCAGCAGCTCCCGGGACCTTATGAACGAGCAGTACTTC	CASSSRDLMNEQYF
TRBV12-3/TRBV12-4	-	many	TRBJ2-6	TGTGCCAGCAGAAACCCGCCTGGGGCCAACGTCCTGACTTTC	CASRNPPGANVLTF
TRBV30	TRBD2	-	TRBJ2-1	TGTGCCTGGAGGAGGACTAGCGAGTACAATGAGCAGTTCTTC	CAWRRTSEYNEQFF
TRBV6-2/TRBV6-3	-	few	TRBJ1-1	TGTGCCAGCACCCTAAATCCCGGGGTTTCTGAAGCTTTCTTT	CASTLNPGVSEAFF